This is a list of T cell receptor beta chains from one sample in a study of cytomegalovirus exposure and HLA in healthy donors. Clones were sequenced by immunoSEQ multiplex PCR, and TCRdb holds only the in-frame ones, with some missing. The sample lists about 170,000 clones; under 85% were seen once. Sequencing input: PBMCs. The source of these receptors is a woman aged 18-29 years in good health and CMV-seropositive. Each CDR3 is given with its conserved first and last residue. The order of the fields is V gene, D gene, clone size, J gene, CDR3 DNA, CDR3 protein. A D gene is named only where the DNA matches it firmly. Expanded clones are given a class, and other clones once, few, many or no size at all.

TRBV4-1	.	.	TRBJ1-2	TGCGCCAGCAGCCAAGATCCGGGGGGAAACTATGGCTACACCTTC	CASSQDPGGNYGYTF
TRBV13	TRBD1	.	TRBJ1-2	TGTGCCAGCAGCTACAGGGGGCTTGGCTACACCTTC	CASSYRGLGYTF
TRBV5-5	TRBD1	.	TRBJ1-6	TGTGCCAGCAGCTTCTCGACAGGGTGGTCCCAATCACCCCTCCACTTT	CASSFSTGWSQSPLHF
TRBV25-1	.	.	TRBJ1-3	TGTGCCAGCACTTCGGGGGTCGGAAACACCATATATTTT	CASTSGVGNTIYF
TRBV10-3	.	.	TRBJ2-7	TGTGCCATCAGTGCAGGACGGACTCACGAGCAGTACTTC	CAISAGRTHEQYF
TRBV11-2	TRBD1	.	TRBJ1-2	TGTGCCAGCAGCTTAGAAAGACCGGGACAGGGCTATGGCTACACCTTC	CASSLERPGQGYGYTF
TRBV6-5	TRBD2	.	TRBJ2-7	TGTGCCAGCAGTCCCGGGACTAGGAACGAGCAGTACTTC	CASSPGTRNEQYF
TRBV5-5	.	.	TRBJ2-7	TGTGCCAGCAGCTTGGCACAGCTACGAACCTACGAGCAGTACTTC	CASSLAQLRTYEQYF
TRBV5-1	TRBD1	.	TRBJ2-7	TGCGCCAGCAGCTTGGTCGTCGGGACAGGGTCTAGTGTGCAGTACTTC	CASSLVVGTGSSVQYF
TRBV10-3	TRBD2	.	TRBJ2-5	TGTGCCATCAGTGATGGCGGGGGGGCGAGCGGGCACCAAGAGACCCAGTACTTC	CAISDGGGASGHQETQYF
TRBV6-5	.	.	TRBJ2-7	TGTGCCAGCAGTTACTCGACAGAGTACCCTTCCTACGAGCAGTACTTC	CASSYSTEYPSYEQYF
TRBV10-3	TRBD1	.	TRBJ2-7	TGTGCCATCAGTGAGCGGGACAGGGCGTACGAGCAGTACTTC	CAISERDRAYEQYF
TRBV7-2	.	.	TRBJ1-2	TGTGCCAGCAGCTTAGCGGCCAGTAACTATGGCTACACCTTC	CASSLAASNYGYTF
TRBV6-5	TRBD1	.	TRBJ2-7	TGTGCCAGCAGTGGGACAGGGGGTTACGAGCAGTACTTC	CASSGTGGYEQYF
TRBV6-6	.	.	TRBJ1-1	TGTGCCAGCAGCCCCCAGGGGAAGGATTTCTTT	CASSPQGKDFF
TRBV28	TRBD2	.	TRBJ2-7	TGTGCCAGCGTGGGGTGGACTAGGGAGCAGTACTTC	CASVGWTREQYF
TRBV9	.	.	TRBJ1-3	TGTGCCAGCAGCGTAGCTAAGGAGAACACCATATATTTT	CASSVAKENTIYF
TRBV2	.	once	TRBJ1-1	TGTGCCAGCGAAAAGGAGGTGGACACTGAAGCTTTCTTT	CASEKEVDTEAFF
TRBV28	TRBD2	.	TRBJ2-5	TGTGCTGTGGGAGCGGGGGACAAAGAGACCCAGTACTTC	CAVGAGDKETQYF
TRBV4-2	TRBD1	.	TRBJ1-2	TGTGCCAGCAGCCAGGGGACAGGGGGCGCAGGTGGCTACACCTTC	CASSQGTGGAGGYTF
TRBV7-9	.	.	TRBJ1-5	TGTGCCAGCAGCCCTCGGGAGAGCAATCAGCCCCAGCATTTT	CASSPRESNQPQHF
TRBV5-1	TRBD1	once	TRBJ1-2	TGCGCCAGCAGCTTGAGCCAGGGGGGAGGTGGCTACACCTTC	CASSLSQGGGGYTF
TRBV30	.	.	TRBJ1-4	TGTGCCTGGAGTGTACTACCCTATGAAAAACTGTTTTTT	CAWSVLPYEKLFF
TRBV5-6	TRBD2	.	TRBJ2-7	TGTGCCAGCAGCCCCGGACTAGCGGGGGTCTACGAGCAGTACTTC	CASSPGLAGVYEQYF
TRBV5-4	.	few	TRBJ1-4	TGTGCCAGCAGCCGAATGACTGACAGATCAAATGAAAAACTGTTTTTT	CASSRMTDRSNEKLFF
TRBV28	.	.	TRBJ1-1	TGTGCCACAGGGGTGGGACGGAACACTGAAGCTTTCTTT	CATGVGRNTEAFF
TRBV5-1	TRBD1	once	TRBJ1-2	TGCGCCAGCAGCTCCCTACCGGGACAGGGAGGGGAGGGCTACACCTTC	CASSSLPGQGGEGYTF
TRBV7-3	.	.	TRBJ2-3	TGTGCCAGCAGCTTAACCCCTTCAGATACGCAGTATTTT	CASSLTPSDTQYF
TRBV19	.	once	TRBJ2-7	TGTGCCAGTAGTAACCGGGGAGTCTACGAGCAGTACTTC	CASSNRGVYEQYF
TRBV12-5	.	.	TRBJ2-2	TGTGCTAGTGGAACAGGAACCGGGGAGCTGTTTTTT	CASGTGTGELFF
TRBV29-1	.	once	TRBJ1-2	TGCAGCGTTGAAGCGACACCCGTTCTTGGCTACACCTTC	CSVEATPVLGYTF
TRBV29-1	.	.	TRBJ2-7	TGCAGCGTACGGACAGATTCCTACGAGCAGTACTTC	CSVRTDSYEQYF
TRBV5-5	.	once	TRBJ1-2	TGTGCCAGCAGCTCGAACTATGGCTACACCTTC	CASSSNYGYTF
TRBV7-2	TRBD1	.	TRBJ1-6	TGTGCCAGCAGCTTAGGAGGGGGCGGTAATTCACCCCTCCACTTT	CASSLGGGGNSPLHF
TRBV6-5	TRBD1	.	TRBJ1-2	TGTGCCAGCAGACCCGGGACAGGGGGCGCGGATGGCTACACCTTC	CASRPGTGGADGYTF
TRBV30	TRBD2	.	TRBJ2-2	TGTGCCTGGAGAGCACTAGCGGGGGGCACCGGGGAGCTGTTTTTT	CAWRALAGGTGELFF
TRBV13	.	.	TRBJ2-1	TGTGCCAGCAGCTTAGAGGCGTCCGGGGGAGAAAATGAGCAGTTCTTC	CASSLEASGGENEQFF
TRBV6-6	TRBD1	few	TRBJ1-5	TGTGCCAGTGGGGGACAGGATCGGGACCAGCCCCAGCATTTT	CASGGQDRDQPQHF
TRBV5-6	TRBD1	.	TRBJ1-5	TGTGCCAGCAGTTTCGGGACAGTTAATCAGCCCCAGCATTTT	CASSFGTVNQPQHF
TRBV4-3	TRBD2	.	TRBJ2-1	TGCGCCAGCAGCCAAGGGCAGGGAGGGCTCTACAATGAGCAGTTCTTC	CASSQGQGGLYNEQFF
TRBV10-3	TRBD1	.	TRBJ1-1	TGTGCCATCAGTCAGTCCGGGACAGGGCTAGGGAAAGCTTTCTTT	CAISQSGTGLGKAFF
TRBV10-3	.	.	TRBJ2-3	TGTGCCATCAGTGAGTTTCGTTTGGATACGCAGTATTTT	CAISEFRLDTQYF
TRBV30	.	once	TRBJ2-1	TGTGCCTGGAGAATGAGAGATGAGCAGTTCTTC	CAWRMRDEQFF
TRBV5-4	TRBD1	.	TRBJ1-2	TGTGCCAGCAGCTTGAAATCCGGGACAGGGAGCTATGGCTACACCTTC	CASSLKSGTGSYGYTF
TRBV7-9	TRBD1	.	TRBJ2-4	TGTGCCAGCAGCTTAGCGGCAGGGGGTTCGAGGAACATTCAGTACTTC	CASSLAAGGSRNIQYF
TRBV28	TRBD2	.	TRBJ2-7	TGTGCCAGCATCGGGGGGGGCTCCTACGAGCAGTACTTC	CASIGGGSYEQYF
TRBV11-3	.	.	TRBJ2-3	TGTGCCAGCAGCTTGACTCAAGCGGGAGATACGCAGTATTTT	CASSLTQAGDTQYF
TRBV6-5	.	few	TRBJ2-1	TGTGCCAGCAGTTACTCGAGAAGGGGCGAAGAGCAGTTCTTC	CASSYSRRGEEQFF
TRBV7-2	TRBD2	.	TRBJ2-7	TGTGCCAGCAGCTTAGCTAGCGGGGGCTCCTACGAGCAGTACTTC	CASSLASGGSYEQYF
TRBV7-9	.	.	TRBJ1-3	TGTTCCAGCAGCTTGCAGGGGCCCTTCTCTGGAAACACCATATATTTT	CSSSLQGPFSGNTIYF